The 3 T cell receptor beta chains in this list originate from one sample, sequenced in a study of post-analysis software for immune sequencing data. Study observations and caveats: Patients had higher frequencies than controls of about 5 TRBV segments, including TRBV5-6, TRBV5-1 and TRBV20-1.

For these TCRs, the target antigens are not known. Incorporated into the TCR beta cDNA libraries were unique molecular identifiers, which served to reduce PCR and sequencing biases. TCRdb analysed the PCR reads with MiXCR anew, one entry per CDR3 protein. The sample lists fewer than 850,000 distinct CDR3 sequences, about 43% occurring once. The sequenced material came from blood. The receptors were sampled from a girl aged 10 to 17 with multiple sclerosis.

Here the CDR3 reads CASSQSRGYNEQFF. For the CDR3, the DNA is TGTGCCAGCAGCCAGAGCCGGGGCTACAATGAGCAGTTCTTC. J is TRBJ2-1 and V is TRBV9, with D perhaps matching TRBD2 (5 bases). The CDR3 has 14 amino acids. Deletions cut 4 bases from V and 3 bases from J, with 11 bases between. Germline loops: CDR1 SGDLS, CDR2 YYNGEE.

The rearrangement uses TRBV28 and TRBJ2-2, with D possibly TRBD1 on 6 matching bases. Germline CDR1 reads MDHEN; CDR2 reads SYDVKM. This CDR3 is 20 amino acids long. V was shortened by 2 bases and J by 0 bases, with 22 bases between the two germline ends. The CDR3 protein is CASSLNYRDTQFANTGELFF. CDR3 DNA: TGTGCCAGCAGTTTAAATTACCGGGACACCCAGTTCGCGAACACCGGGGAGCTGTTTTTT.

This clonotype was recorded only once. The chain employs TRBV3-1 and TRBJ2-7; no clear D. The CDR3 totals 14 residues. V lost 4 bases, J lost 3 bases, and 13 bases lay in between. CDR1 is LGHDT and CDR2 is YNNKEL in the germline V gene (reference sequence). CDR3 residues: CASSRRRVDYEQYF. CDR3 sequence (DNA): TGTGCCAGCAGCCGACGCCGGGTGGACTACGAGCAGTACTTC.